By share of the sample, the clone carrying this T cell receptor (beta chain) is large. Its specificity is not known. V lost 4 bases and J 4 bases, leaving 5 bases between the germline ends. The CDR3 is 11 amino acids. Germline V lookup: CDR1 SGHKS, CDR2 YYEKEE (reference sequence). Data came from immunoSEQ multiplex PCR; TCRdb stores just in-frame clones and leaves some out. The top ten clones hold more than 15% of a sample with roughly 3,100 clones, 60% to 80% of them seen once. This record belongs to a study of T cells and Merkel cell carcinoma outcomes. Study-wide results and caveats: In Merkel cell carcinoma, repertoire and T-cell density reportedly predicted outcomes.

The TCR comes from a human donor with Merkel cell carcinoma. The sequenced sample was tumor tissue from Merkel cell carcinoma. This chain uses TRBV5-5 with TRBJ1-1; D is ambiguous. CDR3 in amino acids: CASSPGTEAFF. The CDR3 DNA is TGTGCCAGCAGCCCGGGCACTGAAGCTTTCTTT.